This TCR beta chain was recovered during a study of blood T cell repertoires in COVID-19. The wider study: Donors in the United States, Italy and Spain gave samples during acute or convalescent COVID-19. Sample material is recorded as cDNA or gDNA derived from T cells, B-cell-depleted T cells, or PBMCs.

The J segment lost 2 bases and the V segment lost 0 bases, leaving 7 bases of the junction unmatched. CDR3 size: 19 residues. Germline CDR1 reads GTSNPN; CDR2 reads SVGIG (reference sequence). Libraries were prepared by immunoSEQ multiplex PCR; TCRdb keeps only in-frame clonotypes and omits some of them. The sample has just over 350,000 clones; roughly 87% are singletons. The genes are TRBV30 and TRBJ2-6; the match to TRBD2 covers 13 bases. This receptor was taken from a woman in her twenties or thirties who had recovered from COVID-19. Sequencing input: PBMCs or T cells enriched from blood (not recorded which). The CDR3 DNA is TGTGCCTGGAGTGTAGGACGGACTAGCGGGGGTGCTGGGGCCAACGTCCTGACTTTC. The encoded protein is CAWSVGRTSGGAGANVLTF.